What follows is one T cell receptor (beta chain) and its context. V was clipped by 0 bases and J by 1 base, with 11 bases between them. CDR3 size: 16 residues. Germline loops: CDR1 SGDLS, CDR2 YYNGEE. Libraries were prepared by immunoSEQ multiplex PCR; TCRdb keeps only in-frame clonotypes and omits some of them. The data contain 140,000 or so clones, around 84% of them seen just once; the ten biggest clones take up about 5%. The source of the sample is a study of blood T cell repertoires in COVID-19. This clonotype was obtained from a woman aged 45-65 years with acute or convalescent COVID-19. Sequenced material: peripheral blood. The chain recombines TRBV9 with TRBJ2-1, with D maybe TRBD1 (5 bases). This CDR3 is CASSVGAAGSYNEQFF. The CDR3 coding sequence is TGTGCCAGCAGCGTAGGTGCGGCAGGGTCCTACAATGAGCAGTTCTTC.